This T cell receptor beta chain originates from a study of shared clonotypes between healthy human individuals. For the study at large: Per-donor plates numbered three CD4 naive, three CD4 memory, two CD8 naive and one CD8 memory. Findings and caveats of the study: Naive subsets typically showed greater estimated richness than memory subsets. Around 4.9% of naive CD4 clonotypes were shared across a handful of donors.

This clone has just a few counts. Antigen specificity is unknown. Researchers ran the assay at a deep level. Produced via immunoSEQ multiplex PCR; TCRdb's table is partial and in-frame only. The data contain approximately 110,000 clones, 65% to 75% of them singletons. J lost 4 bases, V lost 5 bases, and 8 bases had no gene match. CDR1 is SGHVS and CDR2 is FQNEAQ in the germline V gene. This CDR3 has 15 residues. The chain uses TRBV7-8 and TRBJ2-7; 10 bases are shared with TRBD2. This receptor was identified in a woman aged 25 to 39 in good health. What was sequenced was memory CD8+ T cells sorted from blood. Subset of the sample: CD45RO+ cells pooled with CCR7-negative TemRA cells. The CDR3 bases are TGTGCCAGCAGCCAGAGGACTAGCGGACGATACGAGCAGTACTTC. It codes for CASSQRTSGRYEQYF. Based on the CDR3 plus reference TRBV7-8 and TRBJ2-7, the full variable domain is GAGVSQSPRYKVAKRGQDVALRCDPISGHVSLFWYQQALGQGPEFLTYFQNEAQLDKSGLPSDRFFAERPEGSVSTLKIQRTQQEDSAVYLCASSQRTSGRYEQYFGPGTRLTVT.